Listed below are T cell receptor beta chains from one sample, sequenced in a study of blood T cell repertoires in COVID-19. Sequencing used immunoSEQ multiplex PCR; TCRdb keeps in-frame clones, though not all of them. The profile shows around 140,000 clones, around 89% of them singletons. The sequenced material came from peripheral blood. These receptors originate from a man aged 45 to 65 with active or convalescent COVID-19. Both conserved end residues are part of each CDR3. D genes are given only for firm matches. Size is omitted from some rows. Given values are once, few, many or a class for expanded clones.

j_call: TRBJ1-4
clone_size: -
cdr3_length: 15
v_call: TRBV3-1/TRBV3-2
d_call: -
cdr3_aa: CASSLRRAGNEKLFF
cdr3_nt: TGTGCCAGCAGCCTCCGACGAGCGGGCAATGAAAAACTGTTTTTT

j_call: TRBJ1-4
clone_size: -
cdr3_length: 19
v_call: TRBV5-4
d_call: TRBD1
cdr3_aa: CASSSTGQGGGIGDEKLFF
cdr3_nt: TGTGCCAGCAGCTCCACCGGACAGGGTGGCGGGATAGGTGATGAAAAACTGTTTTTT

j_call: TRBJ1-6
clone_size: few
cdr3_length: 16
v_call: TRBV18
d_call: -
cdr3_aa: CASSPGSGAGNSPLHF
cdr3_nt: TGTGCCAGCTCCCCAGGCTCAGGGGCGGGCAATTCACCCCTCCACTTT

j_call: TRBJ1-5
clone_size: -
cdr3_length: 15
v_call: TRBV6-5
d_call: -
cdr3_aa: CASSRTLQSNQPQHF
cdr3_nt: TGTGCCAGCAGCCGGACACTACAAAGCAATCAGCCCCAGCATTTT

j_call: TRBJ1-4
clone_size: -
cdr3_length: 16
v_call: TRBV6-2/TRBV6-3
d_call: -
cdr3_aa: CASSDRRKTTNEKLFF
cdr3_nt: TGTGCCAGCAGCGACAGGAGAAAAACAACTAATGAAAAACTGTTTTTT

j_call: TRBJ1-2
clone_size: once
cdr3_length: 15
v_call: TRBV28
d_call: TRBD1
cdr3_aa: CASTGGTDYVGGYTF
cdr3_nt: TGTGCCAGCACCGGAGGGACAGACTATGTGGGAGGCTACACCTTC

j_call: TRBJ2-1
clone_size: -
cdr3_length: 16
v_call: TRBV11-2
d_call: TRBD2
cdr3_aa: CASSLVAGGSYNEQFF
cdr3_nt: TGTGCCAGCAGCTTAGTAGCGGGAGGGTCCTACAATGAGCAGTTCTTC

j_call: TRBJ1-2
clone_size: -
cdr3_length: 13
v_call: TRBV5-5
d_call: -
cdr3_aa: CASSSQVNYGYTF
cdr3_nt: TGTGCCAGCAGCTCCCAGGTTAACTATGGCTACACCTTC

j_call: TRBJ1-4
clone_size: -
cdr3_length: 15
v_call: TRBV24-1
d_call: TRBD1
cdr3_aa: CATDQYRGTNEKLFF
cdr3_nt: TGTGCCACCGACCAGTACAGGGGAACTAATGAAAAACTGTTTTTT

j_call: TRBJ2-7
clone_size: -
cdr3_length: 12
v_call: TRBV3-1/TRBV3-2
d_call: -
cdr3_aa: CASSQFGYEQYF
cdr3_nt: TGTGCCAGCAGCCAATTCGGGTACGAGCAGTACTTC

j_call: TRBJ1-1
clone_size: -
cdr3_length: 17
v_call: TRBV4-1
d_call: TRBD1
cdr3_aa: CASSQGLPGQMNTEAFF
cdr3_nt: TGCGCCAGCAGCCAAGGACTGCCGGGACAGATGAACACTGAAGCTTTCTTT

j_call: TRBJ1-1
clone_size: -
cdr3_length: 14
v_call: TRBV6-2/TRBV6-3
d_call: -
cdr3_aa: CASSFNGGNTEAFF
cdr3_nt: TGTGCCAGCAGTTTCAATGGAGGGAACACTGAAGCTTTCTTT

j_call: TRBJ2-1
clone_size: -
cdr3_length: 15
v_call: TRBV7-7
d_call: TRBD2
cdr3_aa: CASSFLAGGPDEQFF
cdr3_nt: TGTGCCAGCAGCTTTTTAGCGGGAGGGCCTGATGAGCAGTTCTTC

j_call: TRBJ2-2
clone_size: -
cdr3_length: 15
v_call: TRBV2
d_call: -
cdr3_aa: CASSFGPGRSGELFF
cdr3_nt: TGTGCCAGCAGTTTCGGCCCAGGGCGGTCCGGGGAGCTGTTTTTT

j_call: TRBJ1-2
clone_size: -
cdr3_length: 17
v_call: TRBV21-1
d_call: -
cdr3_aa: CASSKGATGGNDYGYTF
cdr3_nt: TGTGCCAGCAGCAAAGGGGCCACAGGGGGGAACGACTATGGCTACACCTTC

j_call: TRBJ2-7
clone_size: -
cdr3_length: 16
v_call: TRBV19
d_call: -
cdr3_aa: CASSIDMASASYEQYF
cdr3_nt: TGTGCCAGTAGTATAGATATGGCCTCCGCCTCCTACGAGCAGTACTTC

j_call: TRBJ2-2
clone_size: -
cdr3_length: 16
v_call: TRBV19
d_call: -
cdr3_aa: CASSMGTRTFTGELFF
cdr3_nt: TGTGCCAGTAGTATGGGTACTAGGACGTTCACCGGGGAGCTGTTTTTT

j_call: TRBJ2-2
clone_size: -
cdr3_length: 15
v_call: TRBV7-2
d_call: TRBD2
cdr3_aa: CASSLLAGGSGELFF
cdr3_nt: TGTGCCAGCAGCTTATTAGCGGGGGGATCCGGGGAGCTGTTTTTT

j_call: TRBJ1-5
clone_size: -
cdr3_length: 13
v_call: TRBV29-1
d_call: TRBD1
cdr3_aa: CSVVMQGGQPQHF
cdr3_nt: TGCAGCGTTGTAATGCAGGGGGGTCAGCCCCAGCATTTT

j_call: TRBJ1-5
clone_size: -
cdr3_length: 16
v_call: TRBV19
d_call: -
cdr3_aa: CASSIDPGRGGQPQHF
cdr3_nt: TGTGCCAGTAGTATAGATCCGGGTCGCGGGGGTCAGCCCCAGCATTTT

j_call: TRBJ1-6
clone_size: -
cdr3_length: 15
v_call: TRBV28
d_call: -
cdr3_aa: CASSLEIGVFSPLHF
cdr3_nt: TGTGCCAGCAGTTTAGAGATCGGGGTTTTTTCACCCCTCCACTTT

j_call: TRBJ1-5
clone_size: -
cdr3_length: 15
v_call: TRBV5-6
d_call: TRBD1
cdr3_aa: CASSYGTGVSQPQHF
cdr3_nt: TGTGCCAGCAGCTATGGGACAGGGGTGAGTCAGCCCCAGCATTTT

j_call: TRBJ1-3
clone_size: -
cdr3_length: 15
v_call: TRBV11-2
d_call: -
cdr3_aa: CASSFDDRFGNTIYF
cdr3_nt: TGTGCCAGCAGCTTTGACGACAGGTTTGGAAACACCATATATTTT